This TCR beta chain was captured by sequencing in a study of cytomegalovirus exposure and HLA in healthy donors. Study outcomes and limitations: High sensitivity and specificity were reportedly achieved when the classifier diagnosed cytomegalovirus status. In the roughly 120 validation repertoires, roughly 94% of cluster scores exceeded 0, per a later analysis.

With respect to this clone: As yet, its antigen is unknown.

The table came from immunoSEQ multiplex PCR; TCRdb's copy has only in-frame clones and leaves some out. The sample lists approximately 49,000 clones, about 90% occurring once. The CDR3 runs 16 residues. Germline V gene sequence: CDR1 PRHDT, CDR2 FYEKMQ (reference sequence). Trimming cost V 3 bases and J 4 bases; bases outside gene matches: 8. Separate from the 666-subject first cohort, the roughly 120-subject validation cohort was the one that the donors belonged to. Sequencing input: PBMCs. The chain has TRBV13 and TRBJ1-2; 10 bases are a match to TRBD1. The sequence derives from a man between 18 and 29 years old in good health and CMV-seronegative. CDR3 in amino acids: CASSLVRDRGLYGYTF. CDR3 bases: TGTGCCAGCAGCTTGGTCCGGGACAGGGGTCTCTATGGCTACACCTTC.